Below are 31 T cell receptor beta chains sequenced from a single sample in a study of GPR56 and killer-like receptors on CD4 memory cells. FACS enrichment separated five CD4+ populations based on killer cell lectin-like receptor and GPR56 expression. For each CDR3 protein, TCRdb gives one entry from its re-call of the reads, without DNA. Here the sample table reports 3,000 or so distinct CDR3 sequences. Sample: memory CD4+ T cells from blood. The receptors shown here come from a human donor in good health.

This clonotype shows up as medium-sized by frequency. V gene TRBV30 combines with J gene TRBJ1-2; as DNA is missing, the TRBD1 call by TCRdb cannot be tested. This CDR3 spans 15 amino acids. Germline CDR1 and CDR2: GTSNPN and SVGIG (reference sequence). CDR3 residues: CAWNPKGVPNYGYTF.

The chain has TRBV2 and TRBJ2-3; the D call of TRBD1 rests on TCRdb alone, since no DNA is present to check it. Germline V lookup: CDR1 SNHLY, CDR2 FYNNEI. This CDR3 contains 14 residues. CDR3 loop: CASSGQGTGDTQYF.

By frequency, this clonotype registers medium-sized (0.01 to 0.1%). The CDR3 is CASSLIPGLAETQYF. The V call is TRBV6-5, the J call TRBJ2-5; without DNA, the TCRdb call of TRBD2 cannot be checked. This CDR3 has 15 amino acids. Per germline, CDR1 MNHEY and CDR2 SVGAGI.

The chain combines TRBV20-1 with TRBJ1-2; TCRdb selects TRBD1, and the lack of DNA leaves this call unchecked. In germline, CDR1 is DFQATT, CDR2 SNEGSKA (reference sequence). This CDR3 contains 13 residues. CDR3 sequence reads: CSARDGGSYGYTF.

This clonotype registers large by frequency. CDR3 sequence reads: CASRERGGVSTDTQYF. This rearrangement joins TRBV6-1 to TRBJ2-3; TCRdb calls TRBD1, which cannot be checked without DNA. CDR1 is MNHNS and CDR2 is SASEGT in the germline V gene. This CDR3 contains 16 residues.

The chain is built from TRBV11-3 and TRBJ1-1; TCRdb's D call, TRBD1, is unchecked because there is no DNA. The germline gives CDR1 SGHNT, CDR2 YENEEA. The CDR3 sequence is 16 residues long. The chain's CDR3 is CASSARGREGGLGAFF.

The rearrangement uses TRBV6-7 and TRBJ2-5; TCRdb outputs TRBD1, but without DNA this stays unchecked. TRBV6-7 is filed as an ORF, its function uncertain. The length of the CDR3 is 16 residues. The CDR3 here is CASERAGAWYQETQYF.

This clonotype is classed as large by frequency. J is TRBJ1-6 and V is TRBV19; the TRBD1 assignment by TCRdb is unverifiable without DNA. The CDR3 contains 16 residues. Germline V gene lookup returns CDR1 LNHDA and CDR2 SQIVND (reference sequence). CDR3 sequence: CASSTQDRAPNSPLHF.

The rearrangement uses TRBV2 and TRBJ1-2; as DNA is missing, the TRBD1 call by TCRdb cannot be tested. The CDR3 length is 14 residues. The V gene's germline CDR1 is SNHLY and CDR2 FYNNEI. This chain's CDR3 is CASSRRDRGNGYTF.

The V gene is TRBV24-1, the J gene TRBJ1-6; TCRdb's D gene call, TRBD1, goes unchecked for lack of DNA. CDR3 length: 15 amino acids. Germline-derived CDR1 and CDR2 are KGHDR and SFDVKD. The chain's CDR3 is CATSARDRDNSPLHF.

The CDR3 here is CASRPPDRAGGNYGYTF. V is TRBV6-5 and J is TRBJ1-2; TCRdb calls TRBD1, which cannot be checked without DNA. Germline CDR1 and CDR2: MNHEY and SVGAGI. This CDR3 is built from 17 residues.

This clonotype is medium-sized (0.01 to 0.1%) by frequency. This chain uses TRBV19 with TRBJ2-6; TCRdb's assignment of TRBD1 cannot be checked, as there is no DNA. CDR1 is LNHDA and CDR2 is SQIVND in the germline V gene (reference sequence). This CDR3 is 17 amino acids long. The CDR3 is CASSQLAGPSGANVLTF.

V gene TRBV7-9 combines with J gene TRBJ1-2; the TRBD1 assignment by TCRdb is unverifiable without DNA. Germline CDR1 reads SEHNR; CDR2 reads FQNEAQ (reference sequence). The CDR3 loop spans 12 amino acids. The CDR3 here is CASSPQGPGYTF.

Frequency places this clonotype as medium-sized. V is TRBV5-4 and J is TRBJ2-3; there is no DNA to check the TCRdb D call of TRBD1. The CDR3 is made up of 13 amino acids. Germline V gene data show CDR1 as SGHNT and CDR2 as YYREEE (reference sequence). The CDR3 loop is CASSPDSKDTQYF.

This clonotype ranks as medium-sized in terms of frequency. V usage is TRBV11-3 and J usage is TRBJ2-1; TCRdb's D call, TRBD1, is unchecked because there is no DNA. The V gene's germline CDR1 is SGHNT and CDR2 YENEEA. The CDR3 is made up of 15 amino acids. CDR3 residues: CASGTTGEGYNEQFF.

The CDR3 sequence: CASSQVKAMNTEAFF. The chain is built from TRBV4-2 and TRBJ1-1. This CDR3 contains 15 residues. The germline V gene has CDR1 LGHNA and CDR2 YNFKEQ.

In terms of frequency, this clonotype is medium-sized. This chain uses TRBV5-6 with TRBJ1-3. The CDR3 loop spans 12 amino acids. Looked up from germline, CDR1 is SGHDT and CDR2 is YYEEEE. The CDR3 protein is CASSGEGNTIYF.

V is TRBV18 and J is TRBJ2-7; with no DNA, the TCRdb D assignment of TRBD2 cannot be verified. CDR1 and CDR2 from the germline V gene are KGHSH and LQKENI. The length of the CDR3 is 16 residues. The CDR3 sequence: CASSPPSGGSSYEQYF.

V gene TRBV20-1 combines with J gene TRBJ2-3. This CDR3 region has 12 residues. CDR1 DFQATT and CDR2 SNEGSKA come from the germline V gene (reference sequence). CDR3: CSAKTATDTQYF.

The chain is built from TRBV23-1 and TRBJ1-1; the D gene TCRdb calls, TRBD1, cannot be checked with no DNA. Being an ORF, TRBV23-1 has a function that is uncertain. The CDR3 sequence is 19 residues long. The chain's CDR3 is CASSQSDRGPDREGTEAFF.

Judged by frequency, this clonotype is medium-sized (0.01 to 0.1%). The chain is built from TRBV19 and TRBJ1-2; TCRdb designates TRBD1, a call that cannot be tested without DNA. This CDR3 is built from 13 residues. Looked up from germline, CDR1 is LNHDA and CDR2 is SQIVND (reference sequence). The CDR3 sequence: CASVGQGNYGYTF. The whole variable domain, filled in from reference TRBV19 and TRBJ1-2, reads DGGITQSPKYLFRKEGQNVTLSCEQNLNHDAMYWYRQDPGQGLRLIYYSQIVNDFQKGDIAEGYSVSREKKESFPLTVTSAQKNPTAFYLCASVGQGNYGYTFGSGTRLTVV.

This clonotype is called large (0.1 to 1%) based on its frequency. This chain connects TRBV6-1 to TRBJ2-1; TCRdb's assignment of TRBD1 cannot be checked, as there is no DNA. Germline values: CDR1 MNHNS, CDR2 SASEGT. The CDR3 loop spans 14 amino acids. The CDR3 is CASIPPALRGQQFF.

According to its frequency, this clonotype is medium-sized. The chain carries TRBV6-2 or TRBV6-3 and TRBJ1-4. The CDR3 contains 16 residues. Germline V gives CDR1 MNHEY, CDR2 SVGEGT. This CDR3 is CASSPAATATNEKLFF.

This sequence joins TRBV7-3 and TRBJ1-3; there is no DNA to check the TCRdb D call of TRBD1. Germline CDR1 and CDR2: SGHTA and FQGTGA. The CDR3 consists of 14 residues. This CDR3 reads CASRPTGSGNTIYF. Filled out from reference TRBV7-3 and TRBJ1-3, the complete variable domain reads GAGVSQTPSNKVTEKGKYVELRCDPISGHTALYWYRQSLGQGPEFLIYFQGTGAADDSGLPNDRFFAVRPEGSVSTLKIQRTERGDSAVYLCASRPTGSGNTIYFGEGSWLTVV.

The chain couples TRBV20-1 to TRBJ1-2. CDR1 is DFQATT, CDR2 SNEGSKA, per germline (reference sequence). The CDR3 loop spans 15 amino acids. The CDR3: CSAGGGGIYFSGYTF.

This clonotype is medium-sized by frequency. The J gene is TRBJ2-3, the V gene TRBV19; as DNA is missing, the TRBD1 call by TCRdb cannot be tested. Germline assignment: CDR1 LNHDA and CDR2 SQIVND (reference sequence). The CDR3 spans 14 residues. Here the CDR3 reads CASNSRTEPGTQYF.

By frequency, this clonotype is medium-sized. The rearrangement links TRBV28 to TRBJ1-5; TCRdb names TRBD1, which stays unverified in the absence of DNA. Germline lookup yields CDR1 MDHEN and CDR2 SYDVKM. The CDR3 has 15 residues. CDR3 amino acids: CASSLLGAGYQPQHF.

The chain employs TRBV19 and TRBJ1-5. The CDR3 has 12 amino acids. Per the germline V gene, CDR1 is LNHDA and CDR2 is SQIVND (reference sequence). CDR3 region: CASSLGNQPQHF.

The chain joins TRBV2 to TRBJ1-5. This CDR3 has 14 amino acids. Germline CDR1 SNHLY, CDR2 FYNNEI. The CDR3 protein is CASSPGALDQPQHF.

V is TRBV7-2 and J is TRBJ1-1; TCRdb proposes TRBD1, but this gene call is untestable without DNA. Per germline, CDR1 SGHTA and CDR2 FQGNSA. This CDR3 has 15 residues. CDR3: CASGDRGSRDTEAFF.

This clonotype is labeled medium-sized based on frequency. This CDR3 reads CAIGSGNTGELFF. The genes are TRBV10-3 and TRBJ2-2. CDR1 and CDR2 from the germline V gene are ENHRY and SYGVKD. The CDR3 consists of 13 residues.